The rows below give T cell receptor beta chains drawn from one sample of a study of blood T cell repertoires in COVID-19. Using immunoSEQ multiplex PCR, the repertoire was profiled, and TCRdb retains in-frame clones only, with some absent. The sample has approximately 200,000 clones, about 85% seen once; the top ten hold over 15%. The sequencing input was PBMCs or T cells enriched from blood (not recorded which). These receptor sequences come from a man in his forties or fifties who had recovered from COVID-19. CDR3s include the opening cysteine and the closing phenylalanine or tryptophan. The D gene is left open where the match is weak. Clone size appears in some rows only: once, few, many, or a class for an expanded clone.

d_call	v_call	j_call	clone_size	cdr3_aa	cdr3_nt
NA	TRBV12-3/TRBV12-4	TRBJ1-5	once	CASSDTRSQPQHF	TGTGCCAGCAGTGATACCCGGAGTCAGCCCCAGCATTTT
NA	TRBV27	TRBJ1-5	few	CASSKQGSGQPQHF	TGTGCCAGCAGTAAACAGGGTTCAGGCCAGCCCCAGCATTTT
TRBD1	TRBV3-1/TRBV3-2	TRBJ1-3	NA	CASSQATTGVRNTIYF	TGTGCCAGCAGCCAAGCAACGACAGGGGTACGAAACACCATATATTTT
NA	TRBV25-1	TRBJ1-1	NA	CASSLLGGVEAFF	TGTGCCAGCAGCCTCCTCGGAGGGGTTGAAGCTTTCTTT
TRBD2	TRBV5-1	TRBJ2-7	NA	CASSFTPSGSIYEQYF	TGCGCCAGCAGCTTTACCCCTAGCGGGAGTATCTACGAGCAGTACTTC
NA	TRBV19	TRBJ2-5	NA	CASTTGGTVEDQETQYF	TGTGCCAGTACCACGGGGGGGACAGTGGAGGACCAAGAGACCCAGTACTTC
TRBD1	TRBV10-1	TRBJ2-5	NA	CASSEGGRGKTQYF	TGCGCCAGCAGTGAAGGGGGCAGGGGGAAGACCCAGTACTTC
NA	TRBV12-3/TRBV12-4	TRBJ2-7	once	CASSDSYEQYF	TGTGCCAGCAGCGACAGCTACGAGCAGTACTTC
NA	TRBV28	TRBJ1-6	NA	CASSPTPLHF	TGTGCCAGCAGTCCTACACCCCTCCACTTT
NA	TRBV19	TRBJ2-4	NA	CASSFMGHKNIQYF	TGTGCCAGTAGTTTCATGGGACACAAGAACATTCAGTACTTC
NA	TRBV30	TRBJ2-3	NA	CAWTSVDTQYF	TGTGCCTGGACCAGCGTTGATACGCAGTATTTT
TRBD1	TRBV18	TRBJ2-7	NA	CASSPDRGVSEQYF	TGTGCCAGCTCACCGGACAGGGGGGTATCCGAGCAGTACTTC
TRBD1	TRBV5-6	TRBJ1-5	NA	CASSLGTGARSNQPQHF	TGTGCCAGCAGCTTGGGGACAGGGGCGAGATCCAATCAGCCCCAGCATTTT
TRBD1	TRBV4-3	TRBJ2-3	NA	CASSRDRSGTDTQYF	TGCGCCAGCAGCCGGGACAGGTCGGGCACAGATACGCAGTATTTT
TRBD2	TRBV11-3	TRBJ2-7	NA	CASSYPNLAGVSYEQYF	TGTGCCAGCAGCTACCCGAACCTAGCGGGAGTCTCCTACGAGCAGTACTTC
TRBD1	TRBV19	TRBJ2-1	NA	CASSRGQYNEQFF	TGTGCCAGTAGTAGGGGACAGTACAATGAGCAGTTCTTC
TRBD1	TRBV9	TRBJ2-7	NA	CASSAGGTGAGEQYF	TGTGCCAGCAGCGCCGGTGGGACAGGGGCGGGAGAGCAGTACTTC
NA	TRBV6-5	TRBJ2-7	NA	CASSYSTVGAEEQYF	TGTGCCAGCAGTTACTCGACGGTAGGGGCGGAAGAGCAGTACTTC
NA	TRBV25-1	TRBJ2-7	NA	CASSDPRNTVHEQYF	TGTGCCAGCAGTGACCCCAGGAATACGGTCCACGAGCAGTACTTC
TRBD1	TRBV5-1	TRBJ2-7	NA	CASSDGDRGVVQYF	TGCGCCAGCAGTGATGGAGACAGGGGTGTTGTGCAGTACTTC
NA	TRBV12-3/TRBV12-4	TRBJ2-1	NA	CASSLVGSGEQFF	TGTGCCAGCAGTTTAGTTGGCAGCGGTGAGCAGTTCTTC
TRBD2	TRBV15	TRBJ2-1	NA	CATSNPSGRGNEQFF	TGTGCCACCAGCAACCCTAGCGGGAGGGGGAATGAGCAGTTCTTC
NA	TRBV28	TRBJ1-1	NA	CASSPQLTGLEAFF	TGTGCCAGCAGTCCACAGTTGACCGGACTCGAAGCTTTCTTT
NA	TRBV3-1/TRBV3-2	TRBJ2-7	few	CASSQAGPEQYF	TGTGCCAGCAGCCAAGCGGGTCCCGAGCAGTACTTC
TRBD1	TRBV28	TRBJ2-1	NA	CASSRRDRGLNEQFF	TGTGCCAGCAGTCGCCGGGACAGGGGGCTAAATGAGCAGTTCTTC
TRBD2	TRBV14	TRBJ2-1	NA	CASSQARLPRGDEQFF	TGTGCCAGCAGCCAGGCTAGACTGCCTCGGGGGGATGAGCAGTTCTTC
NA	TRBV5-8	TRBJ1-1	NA	CASSSGGVGAFF	TGTGCCAGCAGCTCGGGAGGGGTCGGAGCTTTCTTT
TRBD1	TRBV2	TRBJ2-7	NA	CASSDRIGTGSYEQYF	TGTGCCAGCAGTGATAGGATCGGGACAGGGAGCTACGAGCAGTACTTC
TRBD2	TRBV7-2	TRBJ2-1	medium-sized	CASSPLAGGTYNEQFF	TGTGCCAGCAGCCCTTTAGCGGGAGGAACCTACAATGAGCAGTTCTTC
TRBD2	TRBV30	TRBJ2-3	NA	CAWSVGASGTTDTQYF	TGTGCCTGGAGTGTCGGGGCTAGCGGGACTACAGATACGCAGTATTTT
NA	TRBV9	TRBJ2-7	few	CASSPRRSGAGEQYF	TGTGCCAGCAGCCCGAGGCGGTCGGGAGCGGGCGAGCAGTACTTC
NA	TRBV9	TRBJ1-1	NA	CASSVGGSNTEAFF	TGTGCCAGCAGCGTAGGAGGCAGCAACACTGAAGCTTTCTTT
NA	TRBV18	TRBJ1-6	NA	CASSPGQNHNGYNSPLHF	TGTGCCAGCTCGCCGGGACAAAACCACAATGGCTATAATTCACCCCTCCACTTT
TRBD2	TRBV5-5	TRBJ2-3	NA	CASSSGRTSTRDTQYF	TGTGCCAGCAGCTCCGGACGGACTAGCACCCGAGATACGCAGTATTTT
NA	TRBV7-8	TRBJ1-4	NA	CASSSFSSGDLGEKLFF	TGTGCCAGCAGCTCGTTCTCGTCAGGGGATTTGGGAGAAAAACTGTTTTTT
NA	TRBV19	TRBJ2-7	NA	CASSPQASSYEQYF	TGTGCCAGTAGCCCACAGGCTTCGTCCTACGAGCAGTACTTC
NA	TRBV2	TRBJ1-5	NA	CASSEMSSHQPQHF	TGTGCCAGCAGTGAAATGAGCTCACATCAGCCCCAGCATTTT
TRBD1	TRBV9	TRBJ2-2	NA	CASSAQYRDSTGELFF	TGTGCCAGCAGCGCGCAGTACCGGGACAGCACCGGGGAGCTGTTTTTT
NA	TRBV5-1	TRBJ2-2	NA	CASRAETAPKRLGELFF	TGCGCCAGTCGGGCCGAGACAGCCCCTAAACGGCTCGGGGAGCTGTTTTTT
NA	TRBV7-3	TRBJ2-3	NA	CASSFQGLGTQYF	TGTGCCAGCAGCTTTCAGGGTCTCGGTACGCAGTATTTT
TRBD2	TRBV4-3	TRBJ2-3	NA	CASSQDLLAGVVDTQYF	TGCGCCAGCAGCCAAGATCTTCTCGCGGGAGTGGTAGATACGCAGTATTTT